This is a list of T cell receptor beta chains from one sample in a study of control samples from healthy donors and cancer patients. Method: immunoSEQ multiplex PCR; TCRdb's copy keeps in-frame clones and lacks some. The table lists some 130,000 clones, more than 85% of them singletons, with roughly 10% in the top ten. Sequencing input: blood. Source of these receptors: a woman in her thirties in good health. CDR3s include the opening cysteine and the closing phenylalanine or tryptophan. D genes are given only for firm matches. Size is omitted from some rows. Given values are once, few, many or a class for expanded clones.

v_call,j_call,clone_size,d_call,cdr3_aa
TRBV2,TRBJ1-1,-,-,CASSRSSGAEAFF
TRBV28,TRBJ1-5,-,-,CASSLRGGGQPQHF
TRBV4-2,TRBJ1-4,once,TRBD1,CASSLDRGREKLFF
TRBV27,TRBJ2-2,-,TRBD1,CASSHGTGGTGELFF
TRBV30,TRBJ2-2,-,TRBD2,CAWSGDAGTSGRANTGELFF
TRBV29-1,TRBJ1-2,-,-,CSAGTLRGYTF
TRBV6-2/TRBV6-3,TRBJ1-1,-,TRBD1,CASSYSSGTGGVKNTEAFF
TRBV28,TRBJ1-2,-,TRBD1,CASILGGQGNYGYTF
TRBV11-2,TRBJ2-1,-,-,CASTKGRANYNEQFF
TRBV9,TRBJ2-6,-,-,CASSPVLGANVLTF
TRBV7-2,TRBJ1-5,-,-,CASSLSGAWNQPQHF
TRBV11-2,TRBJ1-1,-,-,CASSLGMGSPEAFF
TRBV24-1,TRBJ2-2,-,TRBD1,CATSDQTGQGGKLTGELFF
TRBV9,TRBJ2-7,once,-,CASSAGGGSSYEQYF
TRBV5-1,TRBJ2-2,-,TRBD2,CASSDPRLAGSTGELFF
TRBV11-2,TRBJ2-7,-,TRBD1,CASVWTGDYEQYF
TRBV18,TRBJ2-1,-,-,CASSPPPSGYNEQFF
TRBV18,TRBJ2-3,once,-,CASSRNPEGTDTQYF
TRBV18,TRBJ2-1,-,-,CASSPGQGVGSYNEQFF
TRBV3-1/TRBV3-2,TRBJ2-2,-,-,CASSQVAGWSGELFF
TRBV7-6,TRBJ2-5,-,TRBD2,CASSRQAGGGETQYF
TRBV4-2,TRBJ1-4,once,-,CASSQGGGNEKLFF
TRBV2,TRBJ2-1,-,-,CATPNLADRTKSSYNEQFF
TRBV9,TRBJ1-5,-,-,CASSFSSSGPQHF
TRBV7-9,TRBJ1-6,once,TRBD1,CASSWTGEKNSPLHF
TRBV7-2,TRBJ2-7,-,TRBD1,CASSLYPDRGYEQYF
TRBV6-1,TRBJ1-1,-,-,CASSEIGPTEAFF
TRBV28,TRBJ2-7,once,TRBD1,CAGSGQGANEQYF
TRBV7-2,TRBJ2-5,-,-,CASTLGGLQGGKTQYF
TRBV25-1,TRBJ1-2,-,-,CASSSRVGVGVYGYTF
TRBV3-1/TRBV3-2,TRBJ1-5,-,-,CASSQGPNSNQPQHF
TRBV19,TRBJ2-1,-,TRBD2,CARPVTRGGPRGEQFF
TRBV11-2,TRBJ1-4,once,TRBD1,CASSSGQVDEKLFF
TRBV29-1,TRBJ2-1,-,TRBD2,CSVELADSYNEQFF
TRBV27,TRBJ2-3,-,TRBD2,CASTRLAGTDTQYF
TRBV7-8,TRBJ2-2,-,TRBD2,CASSLGGTSGRTGELFF
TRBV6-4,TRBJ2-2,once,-,CASSEVRTTGELFF